This T cell receptor beta chain is drawn from a study of identifying expanded T cells in peripheral blood. The table came from immunoSEQ multiplex PCR; TCRdb's copy has only in-frame clones and leaves some out. In the table there are about 110,000 clones, roughly 91% of which are singletons. Study-level points and caveats: Over about two and four weeks, about 16 and 19 clones changed, versus around 1.3 between replicates. Approximately two-week clone count variance significantly increased as total template count grew.

To note about this clone: What it recognizes is unknown.

Trimming at V came to 0 bases and at J to 2 bases, leaving 7 bases not matched to a gene. The CDR3 covers 17 residues. Germline CDR1 is SGHRS and CDR2 is YFSETQ. Collection occurred without any documented infections or immune events in donors. This rearrangement joins TRBV5-1 to TRBJ2-7; 11 positions match TRBD2. This TCR derives from a person between 18 and 75 years old in good health. Sequenced sample: blood. The CDR3 protein is CASSLEPLAGGAYEQYF. The CDR3 nucleotides read TGCGCCAGCAGCTTGGAACCCCTAGCGGGGGGCGCCTACGAGCAGTACTTC.